This T cell receptor beta chain emerged from a study of Ad26.COV2.S vaccination and SARS-CoV-2 variants. At the level of the study: This donor came from the COV1001 trial of Ad26.COV2.S. In the study, Ad26.COV2.S was injected intramuscularly once, or twice 56 days apart.

Germline values: CDR1 MNHEY, CDR2 SVGAGI. This CDR3 comprises 13 residues. Trimming removed 0 bases from V and 4 bases from J, with 6 bases in between. Of note for this clone: Its antigen is unidentified.

Findings and caveats of the study: Greater spike-specific TCR breadth was seen in vaccine recipients than in placebo recipients.

Treatment given: around 19 received Ad26.COV2.S at low or high dose, single or two shots; a few received placebo; per-sample allocation not given. The samples date from day 63 after the first vaccine or placebo injection. TCRdb's copy holds only in-frame clones and misses some; the assay was immunoSEQ multiplex PCR. The profile covers around 250,000 clones, with roughly 86% appearing a single time and around 3.5% taken by the ten largest. This chain uses TRBV6-5 with TRBJ1-2, with D uncertain. The sample here was peripheral blood, taken in a trial of Ad26.COV2.S vaccine versus placebo. The sequence derives from a person between 18 and 65 years old who received the Ad26.COV2.S COVID-19 vaccine or a placebo. CDR3 sequence: CASSYSIGYGYTF. The CDR3 DNA sequence: TGTGCCAGCAGTTACTCGATTGGCTATGGCTACACCTTC.